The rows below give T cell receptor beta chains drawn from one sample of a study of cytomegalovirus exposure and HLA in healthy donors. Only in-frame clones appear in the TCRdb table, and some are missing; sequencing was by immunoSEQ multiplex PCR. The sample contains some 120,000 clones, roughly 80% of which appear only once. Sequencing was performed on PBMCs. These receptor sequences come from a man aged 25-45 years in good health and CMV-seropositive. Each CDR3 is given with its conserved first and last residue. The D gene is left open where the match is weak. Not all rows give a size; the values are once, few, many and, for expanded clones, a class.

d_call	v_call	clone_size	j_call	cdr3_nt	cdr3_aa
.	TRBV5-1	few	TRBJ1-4	TGCGCCAGCAGCGTTTATGGGGGGAGTGAAAAACTGTTTTTT	CASSVYGGSEKLFF
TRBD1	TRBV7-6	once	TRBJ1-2	TGTGCCAGCAGCCGTGGACAGGCTAAGGATGGCTACACCTTC	CASSRGQAKDGYTF
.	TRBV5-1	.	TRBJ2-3	TGCGCCAGCAGCCCCCTTGCCTCCGGGAGCACAGATACGCAGTATTTT	CASSPLASGSTDTQYF
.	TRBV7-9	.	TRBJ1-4	TGTTCCAGCAGCTTCGAATATGAAAGCGAAAAACTGTTTTTT	CSSSFEYESEKLFF
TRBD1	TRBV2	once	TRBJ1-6	TGTGCCAGCAACAAAGGACAGGGTCTCAATTCACCCCTCCACTTT	CASNKGQGLNSPLHF
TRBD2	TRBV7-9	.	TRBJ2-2	TGTGCCAGCAGACCTGGACTAGCGGGAGGGAAGGGAGCCGGGGAGCTGTTTTTT	CASRPGLAGGKGAGELFF
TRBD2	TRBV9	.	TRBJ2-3	TGTGCCAGCAGGTTGGGACTAGCGGATCATTATACGCAGTATTTT	CASRLGLADHYTQYF
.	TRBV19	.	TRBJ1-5	TGTGCCAGTAGTCCCAACAGGTATCAGCCCCAGCATTTT	CASSPNRYQPQHF
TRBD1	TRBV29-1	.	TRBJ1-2	TGCAGCGTTCCCACAGGGGACTATGGCTACACCTTC	CSVPTGDYGYTF
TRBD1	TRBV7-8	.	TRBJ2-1	TGTGCCAGCAGCTCGGACAGGACGAATGAGCAGTTCTTC	CASSSDRTNEQFF
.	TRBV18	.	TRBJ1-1	TGTGCCAGCTCATGGGGCTCTGAAGCTTTCTTT	CASSWGSEAFF
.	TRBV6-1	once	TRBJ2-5	TGTGCCAGCGGGAGGGGGGCGGAAGAGACCCAGTACTTC	CASGRGAEETQYF
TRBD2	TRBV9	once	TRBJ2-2	TGTGCCAGCAGCGTAGTCGGGGGGGTCGTCACCGGGGAGCTGTTTTTT	CASSVVGGVVTGELFF
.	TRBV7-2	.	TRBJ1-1	TGTGCCAGCAGCTTCGGGGTAATCATGAACACTGAAGCTTTCTTT	CASSFGVIMNTEAFF
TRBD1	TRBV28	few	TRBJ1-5	TGTGCCAGCAGTCCGCGGACAGGTTATCAGCCCCAGCATTTT	CASSPRTGYQPQHF
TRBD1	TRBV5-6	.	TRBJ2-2	TGTGCCAGCAGCTTCTGGCAGGGGGCGAATATAGCCGGGGAGCTGTTTTTT	CASSFWQGANIAGELFF
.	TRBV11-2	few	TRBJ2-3	TGTGCCAGCAGCTTCACAGGATTCACAGATACGCAGTATTTT	CASSFTGFTDTQYF
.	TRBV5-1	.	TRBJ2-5	TGCGCCAGCAGCTTGGATTCGGGGTCCCAGGCCCAGTACTTC	CASSLDSGSQAQYF
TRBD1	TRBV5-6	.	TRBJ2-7	TGTGCCAGCAGCCCAGGGGGTCGAGGCTACGAGCAGTACTTC	CASSPGGRGYEQYF
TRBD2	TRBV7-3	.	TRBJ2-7	TGTGCCAGCAGCTTACTGGGACTAGGCGACGAGCAGTACTTC	CASSLLGLGDEQYF
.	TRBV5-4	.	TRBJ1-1	TGTGCCAGCAGCCGCGGGGACCTCACTGAAGCTTTCTTT	CASSRGDLTEAFF
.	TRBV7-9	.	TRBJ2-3	TGTGCCAGCAGCTTAAGCGTCACAGATACGCAGTATTTT	CASSLSVTDTQYF
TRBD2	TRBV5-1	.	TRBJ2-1	TGCGCCAGCAGCGGGGGGACTAGAACTAGAATTATCGATGAGCAGTTCTTC	CASSGGTRTRIIDEQFF
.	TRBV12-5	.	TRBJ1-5	TGTGCTAGTGGCATAAGCTTTTCTATTGAGGGCAATCAGCCCCAGCATTTT	CASGISFSIEGNQPQHF
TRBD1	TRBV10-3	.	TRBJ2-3	TGTGCCACCCTCCAGGGGGCGTATATCACAGATACGCAGTATTTT	CATLQGAYITDTQYF